This TCR beta chain is drawn from a study of vaccination effects on CD4 cells after COVID-19. Of note for this clone: Its antigen is not known.

Repertoires were generated with immunoSEQ multiplex PCR, while TCRdb's copy carries only in-frame clones and drops some. Of tens of thousands of clones listed, more than 70% are singletons. Ahead of sequencing, the ViraFEST assay grew antigen-specific CD4+ T cells using viral peptide pools. Investigators separated out CD4+ T cells once less than 11 days of culture had passed. Vaccine recipients lacked prior SARS-CoV-2 infection and had negative nucleocapsid antibodies. IL-2 medium took the place of half the medium on both days 3 and 7. The CDR3 is 15 residues long. V shed 6 bases and J 3 bases; nucleotides not matched to a gene: 7. CDR1 and CDR2 (germline): MNHEY, SMNVEV (reference sequence). Findings and caveats of the study: Recruitment yielded few convalescent patients, and the study had no early post-infection timepoints.

The rearrangement uses TRBV27 and TRBJ2-3; 9 positions agree with TRBD1. The material was CD4+ T cells from PBMCs cultured with HCoV-NL63 spike peptides, obtained before COVID-19 vaccination. This TCR was recovered from a human donor who received a COVID-19 vaccine. The CDR3 sequence is CASRWGQGGTDTQYF. CDR3 in DNA: TGTGCCAGCAGATGGGGACAGGGAGGGACAGATACGCAGTATTTT.